These T cell receptor beta chains were read from a single sample in a study of blood T cell repertoires in COVID-19. Sequencing was performed with immunoSEQ multiplex PCR; in TCRdb, only in-frame clones are kept and a portion is missing. The sample has 46,000 or so clones; about 92% are singletons. The sample comprised peripheral blood. The origin of the receptors is a man in his 70s with active COVID-19. The CDR3 runs from the conserved cysteine through the conserved F or W. Each record gives: D gene, J gene, clone size, V gene, CDR3 DNA, CDR3 protein. D genes are given only for firm matches. A row's size may be missing; if present it is once, few, many or a size class.

TRBD2 TRBJ2-7 . TRBV2 TGTGCCAGCAGTGGGGGCCTAGCGGGAACCTACGAGCAGTACTTC CASSGGLAGTYEQYF
. TRBJ1-1 . TRBV12-3/TRBV12-4 TGTGCCAGCAGTGTCAGTCGGGTGTCTGAAGCTTTCTTT CASSVSRVSEAFF
TRBD1 TRBJ2-7 . TRBV27 TGTGCCAGCAGTTTGTCGGGACAGGGATACTACGAGCAGTACTTC CASSLSGQGYYEQYF
. TRBJ2-2 . TRBV9 TGTGCCAGCAGTAAAACAGGGATCGGGGAGCTGTTTTTT CASSKTGIGELFF
. TRBJ2-3 . TRBV30 TGTGCCTGGAGTGTAACGGGTTTAAGGGATACGCAGTATTTT CAWSVTGLRDTQYF
TRBD1 TRBJ2-2 . TRBV5-1 TGCGCCAGCAGCTCGGGACAGGGTAGGACCGGGGAGCTGTTTTTT CASSSGQGRTGELFF
TRBD1 TRBJ1-6 . TRBV30 TGTGCCTGGAGTACCGGGACAGCTAATTCACCCCTCCACTTT CAWSTGTANSPLHF
. TRBJ2-2 . TRBV18 TGTGCCAGCTCACCTAATGACAGGAAGAACACCGGGGAGCTGTTTTTT CASSPNDRKNTGELFF
. TRBJ1-2 . TRBV18 TGTGCCAGCTCACCCGGTGGGCAGTCTAACTATGGCTACACCTTC CASSPGGQSNYGYTF
. TRBJ2-3 few TRBV30 TGTGCCTGGGGACTAGATACGCAGTATTTT CAWGLDTQYF
TRBD2 TRBJ2-5 . TRBV7-8 TGTGCCAGCAGCTTAGGACTAGCGGGCATCCAAGAGACCCAGTACTTC CASSLGLAGIQETQYF
. TRBJ1-5 . TRBV7-8 TGTGCCAGCAGCTTTTGGGCTTATAGCAATCAGCCCCAGCATTTT CASSFWAYSNQPQHF
. TRBJ2-6 . TRBV7-2 TGTGCCAGCAGCTTAGTTGGGCAGGGGAGATTTTCTGGGGCCAACGTCCTGACTTTC CASSLVGQGRFSGANVLTF
. TRBJ2-7 . TRBV24-1 TGTGCCACCAGTACCGGGACAGCTACTAGGGGGGACTCCTACGAGCAGTACTTC CATSTGTATRGDSYEQYF
TRBD1 TRBJ2-2 . TRBV19 TGTGCCAGTAGAGGACAGGGAGGCACCGGGGAGCTGTTTTTT CASRGQGGTGELFF
TRBD1 TRBJ2-7 . TRBV3-1/TRBV3-2 TGTGCCAGCAGCCAAGCCAAGACGGACAGGGGCTCCTACGAGCAGTACTTC CASSQAKTDRGSYEQYF
. TRBJ1-2 . TRBV6-6 TGTGCCAGCAGTTACCTAGATGGCTACACCTTC CASSYLDGYTF
. TRBJ2-7 . TRBV7-9 TGTGCCAGCAGTTCCGGCACGGACTTCTACGAGCAGTACTTC CASSSGTDFYEQYF
TRBD2 TRBJ2-5 . TRBV28 TGTGCCAGCAGCTGTCGGGGGGAGGGGACCCAGTACTTC CASSCRGEGTQYF
. TRBJ1-1 . TRBV12-3/TRBV12-4 TGTGCCAGCAGTTGGACAGTGAACACTGAAGCTTTCTTT CASSWTVNTEAFF
. TRBJ1-1 . TRBV9 TGTGCCAGCAGCGCCCAGAAGAACACTGAAGCTTTCTTT CASSAQKNTEAFF
TRBD1 TRBJ2-7 . TRBV28 TGTGCCAGCAGTTTAGAGGGGGCCGTTCGACGTGAGTACTTC CASSLEGAVRREYF
TRBD2 TRBJ2-1 . TRBV18 TGTGCCAGCTCATCGAAAACCGTATTCGGACTAGCGGGAGGTCTGAGCTACAATGAGCAGTTCTTC CASSSKTVFGLAGGLSYNEQFF
. TRBJ1-5 . TRBV7-9 TGTGCCAGCAGCTATACAGCAAAGCCCCAGCATTTT CASSYTAKPQHF
. TRBJ2-2 . TRBV21-1 TGTGCCAGCAGCGACCGGGACAGAAAACCCGGGGAGCTGTTTTTT CASSDRDRKPGELFF
TRBD2 TRBJ2-2 once TRBV4-2 TGTGCCAGCAGCCTTCAGGGAGGGTCGAACACCGGGGAGCTGTTTTTT CASSLQGGSNTGELFF
TRBD1 TRBJ1-2 . TRBV18 TGTGCCAGCTCACCGCTCGGACAGGGGGTGCATGGCTACACCTTC CASSPLGQGVHGYTF
TRBD2 TRBJ2-1 . TRBV7-3 TGTGCCAGCAGCTTAATTGCGGGGGGGCACAATGAGCAGTTCTTC CASSLIAGGHNEQFF
. TRBJ2-7 . TRBV15 TGTGCCACCAGCCCCCGGCAGGGCACCTACGAGCAGTACTTC CATSPRQGTYEQYF
TRBD1 TRBJ2-1 . TRBV18 TGTGCCAGCTCACCCTGGACAGGGCTTAACGATGAGCAGTTCTTC CASSPWTGLNDEQFF
TRBD1 TRBJ1-3 once TRBV30 TGTGCCTGGAGGACAGGGGCAGGAAACACCATATATTTT CAWRTGAGNTIYF
. TRBJ2-5 . TRBV5-5 TGTGCCAGCAGCAGAGATAGGGGCGGAGAGACCCAGTACTTC CASSRDRGGETQYF
. TRBJ2-1 . TRBV15 TGTGCCACCAGCAGAGATCCGGGAGTGTACAATGAGCAGTTCTTC CATSRDPGVYNEQFF
TRBD1 TRBJ1-6 . TRBV6-5 TGTGCCAGCAGTTACGCAGGGGGCCGGGGATCACCCCTCCACTTT CASSYAGGRGSPLHF
. TRBJ2-2 . TRBV20-1 TGCAGTGCTAGTGGCGGGGTTGCTGAGCTGTTTTTT CSASGGVAELFF
TRBD1 TRBJ2-6 once TRBV5-4 TGTGCCAGCAGCAGAGGACAGGGGGCGCAGGGGGCCAACGTCCTGACTTTC CASSRGQGAQGANVLTF
. TRBJ2-7 . TRBV29-1 TGCAGCGTTGCGGGTGTAGCCTACGAGCAGTACTTC CSVAGVAYEQYF
. TRBJ2-7 . TRBV5-4 TGTGCCAGCAGCTCACGGGCACAGGATACTGCCTACGAGCAGTACTTC CASSSRAQDTAYEQYF
. TRBJ2-2 . TRBV5-1 TGCGCCAGCAGCTTGGATCACAGTTTACCCACCGGGGAGCTGTTTTTT CASSLDHSLPTGELFF
TRBD1 TRBJ1-1 . TRBV5-1 TGCGCCAGCAGCAAGACAGGGGGCGCGTACACTGAAGCTTTCTTT CASSKTGGAYTEAFF
. TRBJ2-5 . TRBV28 TGTGCCAGCAGCCTACTAATGCTCCAAGAGACCCAGTACTTC CASSLLMLQETQYF
TRBD2 TRBJ2-1 . TRBV24-1 TGTGCCACCAGTGAGGCGCTAGCGGACTCCTACAATGAGCAGTTCTTC CATSEALADSYNEQFF
. TRBJ1-2 . TRBV19 TGTGCCAGTACCTCCGGACAGTATGGCTACACCTTC CASTSGQYGYTF
TRBD1 TRBJ1-6 . TRBV4-3 TGCGCCAGCAGCCAATCTCCTTCAGGGGGCCGACCGTCACCCCTCCACTTT CASSQSPSGGRPSPLHF
TRBD2 TRBJ2-5 . TRBV4-2 TGTGCCAGCAGCCAAGATGAACTAGCGGGGGGGCTTTTGCATGAGACCCAGTACTTC CASSQDELAGGLLHETQYF
TRBD2 TRBJ2-1 . TRBV28 TGTGCCAGCAGTTCCCCAGCGGGGGGGCAAAATGAGCAGTTCTTC CASSSPAGGQNEQFF
TRBD1 TRBJ1-1 . TRBV27 TGTGCCAGCAGTAAGATTCAGGGGGCATGGACTGAAGCTTTCTTT CASSKIQGAWTEAFF
. TRBJ1-5 . TRBV4-3 TGCGCCAGCAGCCAAAGTTATGGCCATCAGGCCCAGCATTTT CASSQSYGHQAQHF
. TRBJ2-6 . TRBV20-1 TGCAGTGCTAGTGGGGCAGGGTGGTCTGGGGCCAACGTCCTGACTTTC CSASGAGWSGANVLTF
TRBD2 TRBJ2-7 . TRBV6-6 TGTGCCAGCGGGGGGGGAACTAGCTCCTACGAGCAGTACTTC CASGGGTSSYEQYF